Below, 31 T cell receptor beta chains from the same sample are listed, as sequenced in a study of T-cell reconstitution after alpha-beta-depleted transplantation in children. Preparing the TCRbeta library involved the use of unique molecular identifiers. TCRdb re-derived calls from the PCR reads in MiXCR, one entry per CDR3 protein. The sample holds 170,000 or so distinct CDR3 sequences, approximately 6.6% seen once. Sequencing was performed on PBMCs from the stem cell graft donor, taken from the stem cell graft. The receptors here all came from a human donor who donated a stem cell graft to a child with Wiskott-Aldrich syndrome.

A word on this clonotype: A much larger clone differs by one base, so this may be a read error. The chain is built from TRBV29-1 and TRBJ2-6, with D possibly TRBD1 on 5 matching bases. Germline CDR1 reads SQVTM; CDR2 reads ANQGSEA. CDR3 size: 16 residues. CDR3 DNA sequence: TGCAGCGCCACAACAGGTCCGTCTTCTGGGGCCAACGTCCTGATTTTC. Translated: CSATTGPSSGANVLIF.

CDR3 bases: TGTGCCAGCAGCTTACAGACAGGGCCCGGGGAGCTGTTTTTT. It is translated as CASSLQTGPGELFF. This chain links TRBV5-4 with TRBJ2-2; TRBD1 matches at 7 bases. The V gene end was trimmed by 2 bases and the J gene end by 6 bases; junction bases not matched to a gene: 4. The CDR3 sequence is 14 residues long. Germline CDR1 SGHNT, CDR2 YYREEE (reference sequence).

The sample holds many counts of this clonotype. This chain uses TRBV20-1 with TRBJ2-5; D not resolved. V dropped 6 bases and J dropped 1 base, with 12 bases sitting between them. Germline V gives CDR1 DFQATT, CDR2 SNEGSKA (reference sequence). CDR3 length equals 13 residues. This chain's CDR3 is CSAHDIIQETQYF. The CDR3 DNA reads as TGCAGTGCCCACGACATTATCCAAGAGACCCAGTACTTC.

This clonotype was observed at least ten times. The genes are TRBV7-2 and TRBJ1-4; the D is unclear. Germline CDR1 SGHTA, CDR2 FQGNSA. The V end lost 1 base, the J end lost 8 bases, and 14 bases lay between the germline ends. This CDR3 has 15 residues. CDR3 sequence reads: CASSLGFGEWEKLFF. The CDR3 nucleotides are TGTGCCAGCAGCTTAGGGTTTGGGGAATGGGAAAAACTGTTTTTT.

This clonotype has at least ten counts. The V and J genes are TRBV5-1 and TRBJ1-1, with D perhaps TRBD1 (5 bases). The CDR3 sequence is 14 residues long. The germline V gene has CDR1 SGHRS and CDR2 YFSETQ. Trimming pared 2 bases from V and 4 bases from J, leaving 12 bases between. CDR3: CASSFQGFGTEAFF. For the CDR3, the DNA is TGCGCCAGCAGCTTCCAGGGTTTTGGCACTGAAGCTTTCTTT. Combining the CDR3 with reference TRBV5-1 and TRBJ1-1 gives the whole variable domain KAGVTQTPRYLIKTRGQQVTLSCSPISGHRSVSWYQQTPGQGLQFLFEYFSETQRNKGNFPGRFSGRQFSNSRSEMNVSTLELGDSALYLCASSFQGFGTEAFFGQGTRLTVV.

This clonotype was counted a few times. V gene TRBV5-1 combines with J gene TRBJ2-7; 8 bases agree with TRBD1. Germline values: CDR1 SGHRS, CDR2 YFSETQ. The CDR3 contains 13 residues. The trim removed 0 bases at V and 6 bases at J, leaving 2 bases unmatched. The DNA for the CDR3 is TGCGCCAGCAGCTTGGAGCAGGGGGCCGAGCAGTACTTC. Amino acids: CASSLEQGAEQYF.

This clonotype was seen many times. This chain uses TRBV5-1 with TRBJ2-7; D is undetermined. CDR3 length: 20 residues. Germline lookup yields CDR1 SGHRS and CDR2 YFSETQ. V was pared by 3 bases and J by 0 bases, with 28 bases between. The CDR3 sequence: CASSSWWPTSPLLSSYEQYF. DNA for the CDR3: TGCGCCAGCAGCTCGTGGTGGCCTACTTCCCCGCTACTGAGCTCCTACGAGCAGTACTTC.

This clonotype was detected ten times or more. The CDR3 region is CASSLKPGQGASPLHF. The CDR3 DNA follows: TGCGCCAGCAGCTTAAAACCGGGACAGGGGGCCTCACCCCTCCACTTT. This chain uses TRBV5-1 with TRBJ1-6; the match to TRBD1 covers 12 bases. The CDR3 loop spans 16 amino acids. V shed 2 bases and J 10 bases; nucleotides not matched to a gene: 7. CDR1 SGHRS and CDR2 YFSETQ come from the germline V gene.

This clonotype was observed many times. The chain carries TRBV20-1 and TRBJ1-1; maybe TRBD1 (5 bases). CDR1 and CDR2 (germline): DFQATT, SNEGSKA (reference sequence). There are 12 residues in the CDR3. Trimming shortened V by 5 bases and J by 1 base, and 8 bases separated the two germline ends. DNA for the CDR3: TGCAGTGCTCAAACAGGGAACACTGAAGCTTTCTTT. Amino acid sequence: CSAQTGNTEAFF.

This clonotype appeared many times. The chain combines TRBV7-9 with TRBJ2-3; 7 bases line up with TRBD1. The CDR3 spans 12 residues. With V trimmed by 8 bases and J by 6 bases, 5 bases remained unmatched. CDR1 is SEHNR and CDR2 is FQNEAQ in the germline V gene (reference sequence). The CDR3: CASHGTADTQYF. The DNA for the CDR3 is TGTGCCAGCCACGGGACAGCCGATACGCAGTATTTT.

The table lists this clonotype with a few counts. This chain joins TRBV19 and TRBJ1-5, with D possibly matching TRBD1 (5 bases). This CDR3 is 16 amino acids long. Trimming took 1 base from V and 2 from J, leaving 12 bases between them. The germline V gene has CDR1 LNHDA and CDR2 SQIVND (reference sequence). The CDR3 DNA follows: TGTGCCAGTAGTATAGTGGCAGGGCCGGGCAATCAGCCCCAGCATTTT. This gives the protein CASSIVAGPGNQPQHF.

This clonotype was seen ten or more times. The V and J genes are TRBV15 and TRBJ2-1; 9 positions match TRBD2. V lost 1 base and J lost 8; bases outside the gene matches: 9. Germline V gene lookup returns CDR1 LNHNV and CDR2 YYDKDF (reference sequence). This CDR3 spans 16 amino acids. DNA for the CDR3: TGTGCCACCAGCAGAGGTTCGACTAGCGGTGATGATGAGCAGTTCTTC. Translated: CATSRGSTSGDDEQFF.

This clonotype was seen repeatedly, ten times or more. This chain joins TRBV7-9 and TRBJ2-2; D might be TRBD1 (6 bases). The germline V gene has CDR1 SEHNR and CDR2 FQNEAQ (reference sequence). The length of the CDR3 is 15 residues. V dropped 6 bases and J dropped 7 bases, with 18 bases sitting between them. The CDR3 loop is CASSTRTGYSGELFF. CDR3 DNA: TGTGCCAGCAGTACAAGAACAGGGTATAGCGGGGAGCTGTTTTTT.

This clonotype came up many times. This chain links TRBV6-5 with TRBJ2-7, with a weak D call TRBD1 (6 bases). Germline V lookup: CDR1 MNHEY, CDR2 SVGAGI. The CDR3 loop spans 13 amino acids. The germline V and J ends were trimmed by 6 bases and 1 base, with 10 bases remaining between them. CDR3 residues: CASSPTGSYEQYF. As DNA, the CDR3 is TGTGCCAGCAGCCCGACAGGATCCTACGAGCAGTACTTC.

This clonotype was detected ten times or more. V and J are TRBV20-1 and TRBJ2-1; 8 bases align to TRBD2. V was clipped by 6 bases and J by 5 bases; unmatched bases: 12. Germline CDR1 reads DFQATT; CDR2 reads SNEGSKA (reference sequence). The CDR3 extends over 15 amino acids. The DNA of the CDR3 is TGCAGTGCCCCGACCCGGGGGGGCGTCAACAATGAGCAGTTCTTC. Its protein is CSAPTRGGVNNEQFF.

This clonotype was seen at least ten times. The chain has TRBV28 and TRBJ1-3; D is undetermined. V was clipped by 3 bases and J by 3 bases, with 12 bases between them. Germline values: CDR1 MDHEN, CDR2 SYDVKM. The length of the CDR3 is 15 residues. In nucleotides, the CDR3 is TGTGCCAGCAGTTTGGAGTTGCCCCTTGGAAACACCATATATTTT. Translated: CASSLELPLGNTIYF.

The rearrangement links TRBV28 to TRBJ1-4; 8 nucleotides line up with TRBD1. This CDR3 has 14 residues. J gave up 6 bases and V 7 bases, and 7 bases lay outside the gene matches. Germline loops: CDR1 MDHEN, CDR2 SYDVKM. The CDR3 reads CASTGTGGYEKLFF. CDR3 DNA sequence: TGTGCCAGCACCGGGACAGGAGGGTATGAAAAACTGTTTTTT.

Many counts were recorded for this clonotype. The CDR3 region has the DNA TGCAGTGCTAGAGATCGGCAGGGGAAGATCGAGCAGTTCTTC. Translation: CSARDRQGKIEQFF. The rearrangement uses TRBV20-1 and TRBJ2-1; TRBD1 is a possible D gene (6 bases). Trimming took off 0 bases at V and 10 bases at J, with 16 bases between the two ends. Germline CDR1 and CDR2: DFQATT and SNEGSKA (reference sequence). This CDR3 comprises 14 residues.

In its sample, this clonotype was seen many times. The rearrangement joins TRBV6-5 to TRBJ2-1, with D perhaps matching TRBD2 (5 bases). V was shortened by 5 bases and J by 4 bases, with 6 bases between the two germline ends. This CDR3 is built from 12 residues. Germline CDR1 reads MNHEY; CDR2 reads SVGAGI. The CDR3 DNA sequence: TGTGCCAGCAGTGCGGGTTACAATGAGCAGTTCTTC. Amino acid sequence: CASSAGYNEQFF.

This clonotype was detected many times. The chain has TRBV20-1 and TRBJ2-3, with 8 bases that match TRBD2. V lost 0 bases, J lost 6 bases, and 8 bases stayed unmatched. The germline V gene encodes CDR1 DFQATT and CDR2 SNEGSKA (reference sequence). The CDR3 sequence is 15 residues long. The CDR3 region is CSARDPAGVVDTQYF. In DNA, the CDR3 is TGCAGTGCTAGAGATCCAGCGGGAGTCGTGGATACGCAGTATTTT.

This clonotype was seen ten or more times. The chain links TRBV6-5 to TRBJ2-2, with 7 bases identical to TRBD2. The trim removed 6 bases at V and 3 bases at J, leaving 7 bases unmatched. In germline, CDR1 is MNHEY, CDR2 SVGAGI. The CDR3 extends over 15 amino acids. For the CDR3, the DNA is TGTGCCAGCAGATTAACGGGGAGGGACACCGGGGAGCTGTTTTTT. It is translated as CASRLTGRDTGELFF.

This clonotype was recorded once. CDR3 amino acids: CASSKLAGGTYNEQFF. Here the CDR3 DNA reads TGTGCCTCCTCCAAGCTTGCGGGGGGAACCTACAATGAGCAGTTCTTC. The V and J genes are TRBV3-1 and TRBJ2-1; 8 nucleotides match TRBD2. This CDR3 contains 16 residues. Trimming at V came to 11 bases and at J to 2 bases, leaving 14 bases not matched to a gene. The germline gives CDR1 LGHDT, CDR2 YNNKEL (reference sequence).

Concerning this clonotype: A much larger clone lies one base from this, so it may be a read error. J is TRBJ1-5 and V is TRBV12-3 or TRBV12-4; the D gene is possibly TRBD1 (5 bases). The length of the CDR3 is 14 residues. CDR3 nucleotide sequence: TGTGCCAGCAGTTTCAAAGGGGACGCTCAGCGCCAGCATTTT. Protein sequence: CASSFKGDAQRQHF.

V is TRBV3-1 and J is TRBJ2-3; maybe TRBD2 (7 bases). The CDR3 length is 18 residues. With 4 bases removed from V and 2 bases from J, the gap between germline ends came to 22 bases. Germline V gives CDR1 LGHDT, CDR2 YNNKEL (reference sequence). CDR3 in DNA: TGTGCCAGCAGCCGCCTTTGGGGGGGGGCCCACCACACAGATACGCAGTATTTT. Translated, it gives CASSRLWGGAHHTDTQYF.

The rearrangement links TRBV5-1 to TRBJ2-6; D possibly corresponds to TRBD1 (6 bases). V was cut by 0 bases and J by 0 bases, with 16 bases left in between. CDR1 is SGHRS, CDR2 YFSETQ, per germline. This CDR3 has 19 amino acids. The CDR3 DNA reads TGCGCCAGCAGCTTGGATGGGCAGCGAGGGGGCTCTGGGGCCAACGTCCTGACTTTC. The encoded protein is CASSLDGQRGGSGANVLTF.

This clonotype showed up just a few times. The chain is built from TRBV14 and TRBJ2-1; 14 bases match TRBD2. The germline CDR1 and CDR2 sequences are SGHDN and FVKESK. The CDR3 is 19 amino acids. The junction had 15 bases not matched to a gene; V was cut back by 2 bases and J by 9 bases. Here the CDR3 DNA reads TGTGCCAGCAGCCAAATTTTAAACACGGGACTAGCGGGAGTCCGTGAGCAGTTCTTC. Its protein product is CASSQILNTGLAGVREQFF.

Remarks on this clonotype: This may arise from a read error, as a much more abundant clone is one base away. The CDR3 coding sequence is TGTGCCAGCAGGGGGATAGGGACCACAGATACGCAGTATTTT. The encoded protein is CASRGIGTTDTQYF. V and J are TRBV25-1 and TRBJ2-3; either TRBD1 or TRBD2 may fit D (5 bases each). Between the trimmed V and J ends, which lost 6 bases and 2 bases, there was a span of 12 bases. From germline, CDR1 is MGHDK and CDR2 SYGVNS. There are 14 residues in the CDR3.

This clonotype was recorded many times. The chain recombines TRBV20-1 with TRBJ2-7; unclear D gene. This CDR3 region has 15 residues. From germline, CDR1 is DFQATT and CDR2 SNEGSKA (reference sequence). Between the trimmed V and J ends, which lost 0 bases and 2 bases, there was a span of 14 bases. CDR3 coding DNA: TGCAGTGCTAGAGATGCCCTTACCCTGGCCTACGAGCAGTACTTC. This sequence encodes CSARDALTLAYEQYF.

The table lists this clonotype with many counts. V is TRBV5-6 and J is TRBJ2-5, with D possibly being TRBD1 (6 bases). The CDR3 covers 15 residues. The germline gives CDR1 SGHDT, CDR2 YYEEEE. Trimming removed 4 bases from V and 7 bases from J, with 20 bases in between. CDR3 protein: CASSGRDRTVWTQYF. CDR3 bases: TGTGCCAGCAGCGGACGAGACAGGACTGTCTGGACCCAGTACTTC.

This clonotype was counted at least ten times. The genes are TRBV5-1 and TRBJ1-1, with D tentatively TRBD1 (6 bases). Trimming took off 4 bases at V and 5 bases at J, with 27 bases between the two ends. The CDR3 has 18 amino acids. The germline gives CDR1 SGHRS, CDR2 YFSETQ. The CDR3 here is CASSDGGAARSLRTEAFF. DNA of the CDR3: TGCGCCAGCAGCGACGGGGGGGCCGCCCGGAGTTTGAGGACTGAAGCTTTCTTT.

This clonotype was recorded many times. The chain combines TRBV27 with TRBJ2-1; D remains unclear. Trimming took off 8 bases at V and 5 bases at J, with 16 bases between the two ends. CDR1 and CDR2 from the germline V gene are MNHEY and SMNVEV (reference sequence). The CDR3 contains 14 residues. For the CDR3, the DNA is TGTGCCAGCCGCTTGGGTGGGGTAAACAATGAGCAGTTCTTC. Residues: CASRLGGVNNEQFF.